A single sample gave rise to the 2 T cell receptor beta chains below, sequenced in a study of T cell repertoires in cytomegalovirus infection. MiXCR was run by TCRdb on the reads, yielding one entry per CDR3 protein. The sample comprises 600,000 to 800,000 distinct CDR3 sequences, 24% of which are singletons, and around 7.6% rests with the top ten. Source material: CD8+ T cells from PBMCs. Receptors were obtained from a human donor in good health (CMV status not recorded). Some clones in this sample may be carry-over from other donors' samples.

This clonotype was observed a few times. CDR3 nucleotide sequence: TGTGCCAGCAGCTTAACGGAAGTCAGCTTCACCGGGGAGCTGTTTTTT. It is translated as CASSLTEVSFTGELFF. J is TRBJ2-2 and V is TRBV7-3, with no clear D. This CDR3 contains 16 residues. Germline CDR1 and CDR2: SGHTA and FQGTGA. The V gene lost 0 bases and the J gene lost 4 bases, with 12 bases spanning the gap.

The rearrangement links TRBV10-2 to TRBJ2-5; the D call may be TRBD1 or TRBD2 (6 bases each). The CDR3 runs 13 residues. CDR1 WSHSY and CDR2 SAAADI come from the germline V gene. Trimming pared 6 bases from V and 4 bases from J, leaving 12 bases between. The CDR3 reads CASSDGGRETQYF. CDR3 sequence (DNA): TGCGCCAGCAGCGACGGGGGCAGAGAGACCCAGTACTTC.